These 6 T cell receptor beta chains were all obtained from the same sample, sequenced in a study of blood T cell repertoires in COVID-19. Profiled with immunoSEQ multiplex PCR; TCRdb holds only in-frame clones, not every one. This table holds a few hundred thousand clones, about 90% found once. Sequencing was performed on peripheral blood. The receptors here all came from a woman aged 25 to 39 with COVID-19, enrolled during active disease.

The genes are TRBV2 and TRBJ1-2; 9 bases are a match to TRBD1. The CDR3 has 14 amino acids. The V segment lost 3 bases and the J segment 7 bases; nucleotides outside the gene matches: 6. Germline V gene lookup returns CDR1 SNHLY and CDR2 FYNNEI. CDR3 sequence (DNA): TGTGCCAGCAGTGATGTTTGGGACAGGGTTGGCTACACCTTC. Protein sequence: CASSDVWDRVGYTF. Using reference TRBV2 and TRBJ1-2 for the parts outside the CDR3, the full variable domain is EPEVTQTPSHQVTQMGQEVILRCVPISNHLYFYWYRQILGQKVEFLVSFYNNEISEKSEIFDDQFSVERPDGSNFTLKIRSTKLEDSAMYFCASSDVWDRVGYTFGSGTRLTVV.

This clone showed up just a few times. The chain recombines TRBV29-1 with TRBJ1-1; no clear D. CDR1 and CDR2 from the germline V gene are SQVTM and ANQGSEA. The CDR3 runs 12 residues. V was shortened by 3 bases and J by 1 base, with 6 bases between the two germline ends. DNA for the CDR3: TGCAGCGTTGACGTAGAGAACACTGAAGCTTTCTTT. Encoded protein: CSVDVENTEAFF.

The rearrangement joins TRBV27 to TRBJ1-2; D might be TRBD1 (6 bases). The CDR3 length is 12 residues. V lost 5 bases, J lost 6 bases, and 10 bases lay in between. Germline V gene data show CDR1 as MNHEY and CDR2 as SMNVEV (reference sequence). CDR3 nucleotide sequence: TGTGCCAGCAGTCGTAACAGGGATGGCTACACCTTC. The encoded protein is CASSRNRDGYTF.

The chain carries TRBV11-3 and TRBJ2-7; D gene ambiguous. The CDR3 totals 15 residues. The V gene lost 0 bases and the J gene lost 5 bases, with 14 bases spanning the gap. Germline assignment: CDR1 SGHNT and CDR2 YENEEA. CDR3 loop: CASSLEGSPVHEQYV. The DNA of the CDR3 is TGTGCCAGCAGCTTAGAGGGCAGCCCCGTCCACGAGCAGTACGTC.

This chain's CDR3 is CASSSRRDTGAYGYTF. DNA of the CDR3: TGTGCCAGCAGTTCGCGCCGGGACACCGGGGCCTATGGCTACACCTTC. The chain combines TRBV6-2 or TRBV6-3 with TRBJ1-2; a weak D match, TRBD1 (6 bases). This CDR3 contains 16 residues. Trimming removed 4 bases from V and 4 bases from J, with 19 bases in between. Germline loops: CDR1 MNHEY, CDR2 SVGEGT.

This chain connects TRBV4-2 to TRBJ2-7, with 9 bases identical to TRBD1. V lost 1 base and J lost 2; bases outside the gene matches: 3. Germline-derived CDR1 and CDR2 are LGHNA and YNFKEQ. The CDR3 has 15 residues. CDR3 bases: TGTGCCAGCAGCCAAGCCCGGACAGGGGCCTACGAGCAGTACTTC. Translating it yields CASSQARTGAYEQYF.